This T cell receptor (beta chain) was obtained from a study of T cell repertoires in cytomegalovirus infection. Study in general: Selected CMV epitopes included recently identified HLA-C-restricted ones as well as well-studied HLA-B-restricted ones. In public TCR beta signatures, there were indications of both CMV infection and matching HLA type.

Study observations and caveats: In two of eight donors, the top clonotype was HLA-C-restricted CMV-specific. Carriers of CMV plus the relevant HLA were identified by cumulative public TCR beta family frequency.

Trimming left V 2 bases short and J 6 bases short, with 13 bases between. Germline CDR1 reads SGHVS; CDR2 reads FNYEAQ. The CDR3 spans 14 residues. This clonotype came up a few times. Its matching antigen is unknown. TCRdb reprocessed the reads with MiXCR, giving one entry per CDR3 protein. The sample lists about 83,000 distinct CDR3 sequences, 45% to 50% seen once, with just over 90% in the top ten. The sequencing here drew on CD8+ T cells from cultured PBMCs, taken from culture after CMV antigen stimulation. This TCR came from a human donor in good health (CMV status not recorded). Some clones in this sample may be carry-over from other donors' samples. J is TRBJ1-1 and V is TRBV7-6; D is ambiguous. CDR3 region: CASSLSVAAAEAFF. CDR3 nucleotide sequence: TGTGCCAGCAGCTTATCCGTGGCGGCGGCTGAAGCTTTCTTT.